Listed below are T cell receptor beta chains from one sample, sequenced in a study of T cell responses to AZD1222 COVID-19 vaccine. Repertoires were generated with immunoSEQ multiplex PCR, while TCRdb's copy carries only in-frame clones and drops some. In the table there are roughly 180,000 clones, 90% of which are singletons. The material was peripheral blood, obtained on day 0 of AZD1222 vaccination. These receptors were obtained from an adult in good health. Each CDR3 is given with its conserved first and last residue. D genes are given only for firm matches. The listing skips clone size in some rows; elsewhere it reads once, few, many or a size class.

>NA|TRBD1|TRBJ2-7|15|TRBV14
CASSQRWDSTSEQYF
TGTGCCAGCAGCCAAAGGTGGGACAGCACGTCGGAGCAGTACTTC
>NA|NA|TRBJ2-5|15|TRBV5-1
CASSLSEGRQETQYF
TGCGCCAGCAGCTTGTCAGAGGGACGCCAAGAGACCCAGTACTTC
>NA|NA|TRBJ2-7|15|TRBV7-9
CASSLAAGDTYEQYF
TGTGCCAGCAGCTTAGCGGCGGGGGACACCTACGAGCAGTACTTC
>NA|NA|TRBJ1-2|15|TRBV7-9
CASLDPRGYPYGYTF
TGTGCCAGCCTTGACCCAAGGGGGTACCCCTATGGCTACACCTTC
>NA|NA|TRBJ2-3|12|TRBV9
CASSAQTDTQYF
TGTGCCAGCAGCGCCCAAACAGATACGCAGTATTTT
>NA|NA|TRBJ2-1|14|TRBV4-3
CASSQDNRGGEQFF
TGCGCCAGCAGCCAAGACAACAGGGGGGGTGAGCAGTTCTTC
>NA|TRBD1|TRBJ1-2|13|TRBV6-6
CASGGQGYYGYTF
TGTGCCAGCGGTGGACAGGGGTACTATGGCTACACCTTC
>few|NA|TRBJ2-7|16|TRBV21-1
CASSKVGPLQDYEQYF
TGTGCCAGCAGCAAAGTCGGCCCCCTACAAGACTACGAGCAGTACTTC
>NA|NA|TRBJ1-1|13|TRBV9
CASSVAMNTEAFF
TGTGCCAGCAGCGTGGCCATGAACACTGAAGCTTTCTTT
>NA|NA|TRBJ1-1|14|TRBV16
CASNLQSENTEAFF
TGTGCCAGCAACCTACAGTCCGAGAACACTGAAGCTTTCTTT
>NA|NA|TRBJ1-5|14|TRBV27
CASSRMGRGQPQHF
TGTGCCAGCAGTCGAATGGGAAGGGGTCAGCCCCAGCATTTT
>NA|NA|TRBJ2-1|16|TRBV5-5
CASSLASGSSYNEQFF
TGTGCCAGCAGCTTGGCTTCCGGGAGCTCCTACAATGAGCAGTTCTTC
>once|NA|TRBJ2-7|14|TRBV15
CATRDGSNSYEQYF
TGTGCCACCAGGGATGGAAGCAACTCCTACGAGCAGTACTTC
>NA|NA|TRBJ1-1|12|TRBV2
CASSYTGLRAFF
TGTGCCAGCAGTTACACAGGGTTGCGGGCTTTCTTT
>NA|TRBD2|TRBJ2-1|19|TRBV6-1
CASSERQGGPGLGSNEQFF
TGTGCCAGCAGTGAGAGGCAGGGCGGTCCAGGACTAGGGTCTAATGAGCAGTTCTTC
>once|NA|TRBJ1-3|15|TRBV12-5
CASGSPGSFGNTIYF
TGTGCTAGTGGTTCCCCCGGCAGCTTTGGAAACACCATATATTTT
>NA|TRBD1|TRBJ1-2|13|TRBV30
CAWDRDRVYGYTF
TGTGCCTGGGACCGGGACAGGGTCTACGGCTACACCTTC
>once|NA|TRBJ2-7|14|TRBV5-4
CASSLGASPYEQYF
TGTGCCAGCAGCTTGGGTGCCTCCCCCTACGAGCAGTACTTC
>NA|TRBD2|TRBJ2-1|14|TRBV4-2
CASRGTSGDNEQFF
TGTGCCAGCAGAGGGACTAGCGGGGACAATGAGCAGTTCTTC
>NA|NA|TRBJ1-2|11|TRBV6-5
CASSHTYGYTF
TGTGCCAGCAGTCACACCTATGGCTACACCTTC
>NA|NA|TRBJ2-3|12|TRBV6-6
CASNGGTDTQYF
TGTGCCAGCAACGGGGGCACAGATACGCAGTATTTT
>NA|TRBD2|TRBJ2-7|14|TRBV19
CASSLLAGAYEQYF
TGTGCCAGTAGTCTACTAGCGGGAGCCTACGAGCAGTACTTC
>NA|TRBD1|TRBJ1-1|17|TRBV4-3
CASSQIVRQGANTEAFF
TGCGCCAGCAGCCAAATTGTTCGGCAGGGGGCAAACACTGAAGCTTTCTTT
>NA|NA|TRBJ2-2|17|TRBV15
CATSRELGTQNTGELFF
TGTGCCACCAGCAGGGAGCTCGGGACACAGAACACCGGGGAGCTGTTTTTT
>NA|NA|TRBJ1-2|13|TRBV12-3/TRBV12-4
CASSALALEGYTF
TGTGCCAGCAGTGCCCTCGCCCTCGAGGGCTACACCTTC
>NA|NA|TRBJ1-5|13|TRBV6-1
CASSESLSQPQHF
TGTGCCAGCAGTGAATCGTTGAGTCAGCCCCAGCATTTT
>NA|NA|TRBJ1-1|11|TRBV7-9
CASSRAGLAFF
TGTGCCAGCAGCCGGGCCGGGTTAGCTTTCTTT
>NA|NA|TRBJ1-2|13|TRBV7-2
CASSRGPYYGYTF
TGTGCCAGCAGCCGGGGACCGTACTATGGCTACACCTTC
>NA|TRBD2|TRBJ2-1|15|TRBV6-2/TRBV6-3
CASSHGLAGANEQFF
TGTGCCAGCAGTCACGGACTAGCGGGGGCCAATGAGCAGTTCTTC
>NA|NA|TRBJ2-2|16|TRBV11-1
CASSSGGTANTGELFF
TGTGCCAGCAGCTCTGGGGGGACAGCCAACACCGGGGAGCTGTTTTTT
>NA|TRBD2|TRBJ2-1|17|TRBV7-2
CASSLASRSGGAWEQFF
TGTGCCAGCAGCTTAGCTTCCCGTAGCGGGGGGGCGTGGGAGCAGTTCTTC
>NA|NA|TRBJ2-5|17|TRBV3-1/TRBV3-2
CASSQALMTGRQETQYF
TGTGCCAGCAGCCAAGCCCTAATGACAGGACGTCAAGAGACCCAGTACTTC
>NA|TRBD2|TRBJ2-1|16|TRBV7-8
CASSLSGLAGGNEQFF
TGTGCCAGCAGCTTAAGCGGGCTAGCGGGGGGAAATGAGCAGTTCTTC
>NA|TRBD2|TRBJ2-3|15|TRBV29-1
CSVEEGLAMADTQYF
TGCAGCGTTGAAGAGGGACTAGCGATGGCAGATACGCAGTATTTT
>NA|TRBD1|TRBJ2-7|17|TRBV7-6
CASSLGDRGPNSYEQYF
TGTGCCAGCAGCTTAGGGGACAGGGGACCTAATTCCTACGAGCAGTACTTC
>once|TRBD1|TRBJ1-2|13|TRBV30
CAWMPGQGKGYTF
TGTGCCTGGATGCCCGGACAGGGGAAGGGCTACACCTTC
>NA|NA|TRBJ1-6|15|TRBV7-3
CASSSRAGVNSPLHF
TGTGCCAGCAGCTCCAGGGCGGGGGTAAATTCACCCCTCCACTTT
>NA|NA|TRBJ2-5|15|TRBV3-1/TRBV3-2
CASSQDQYRRAAQYF
TGTGCCAGCAGCCAAGATCAGTACAGGCGGGCGGCCCAGTACTTC
>once|TRBD1|TRBJ1-1|13|TRBV12-3/TRBV12-4
CASSLGDRQEAFF
TGTGCCAGCAGTTTAGGGGACAGGCAAGAAGCTTTCTTT
>NA|NA|TRBJ1-6|15|TRBV7-9
CASSFGQNTNSPLHF
TGTGCCAGCAGCTTCGGACAGAATACGAATTCACCCCTCCACTTT
>once|NA|TRBJ2-5|14|TRBV5-6
CASSLVVRQETQYF
TGTGCCAGCAGCTTGGTAGTCAGACAAGAGACCCAGTACTTC
>NA|NA|TRBJ1-1|12|TRBV12-3/TRBV12-4
CASSLARTEAFF
TGTGCCAGCAGTTTAGCCCGGACTGAAGCTTTCTTT
>NA|NA|TRBJ2-1|15|TRBV25-1
CASSEVGSSYNEQFF
TGTGCCAGCAGTGAGGTTGGGAGCTCCTACAATGAGCAGTTCTTC
>NA|NA|TRBJ2-5|14|TRBV9
CASSDKPGRETQYF
TGTGCCAGCAGCGACAAGCCCGGGAGAGAGACCCAGTACTTC
>NA|TRBD2|TRBJ2-1|15|TRBV14
CASSQGTSEYNEQFF
TGTGCCAGCAGCCAAGGGACTAGCGAGTACAATGAGCAGTTCTTC
>NA|NA|TRBJ1-5|16|TRBV4-3
CASSQDSGGQTQPQHF
TGCGCCAGCAGCCAAGATTCGGGTGGCCAAACTCAGCCCCAGCATTTT
>NA|TRBD1|TRBJ1-3|16|TRBV9
CASSAGDRVAGNTIYF
TGTGCCAGCAGCGCGGGCGACAGGGTAGCTGGAAACACCATATATTTT
>NA|NA|TRBJ1-1|13|TRBV7-9
CASTIMSVNEAFF
TGTGCCAGCACCATAATGAGCGTAAACGAAGCTTTCTTT
>NA|NA|TRBJ2-3|14|TRBV25-1
CASSIQEPTDTQYF
TGTGCCAGCAGTATTCAGGAGCCCACAGATACGCAGTATTTT
>NA|NA|TRBJ2-1|13|TRBV12-3/TRBV12-4
CASSLATGRTQFF
TGTGCCAGCAGTTTAGCAACGGGGCGTACCCAGTTCTTC
>NA|NA|TRBJ1-2|10|TRBV11-2
CASGGNGYTF
TGTGCCAGCGGGGGGAATGGCTACACCTTC
>NA|NA|TRBJ2-7|12|TRBV12-3/TRBV12-4
CASSLGSGEQYF
TGTGCCAGCAGTTTAGGGTCTGGCGAGCAGTACTTC
>few|NA|TRBJ1-1|13|TRBV7-3
CASSLAQNTEAFF
TGTGCCAGCAGCTTAGCCCAGAACACTGAAGCTTTCTTT
>once|NA|TRBJ1-1|15|TRBV9
CASSAGERMNTEAFF
TGTGCCAGCAGCGCTGGCGAGAGAATGAACACTGAAGCTTTCTTT
>NA|TRBD1|TRBJ2-1|15|TRBV7-3
CASSLTGGARNEQFF
TGTGCCAGCAGCTTGACAGGGGGCGCGCGCAATGAGCAGTTCTTC
>few|NA|TRBJ2-2|13|TRBV9
CASGTTNTGELFF
TGTGCCAGCGGGACAACGAACACCGGGGAGCTGTTTTTT
>NA|TRBD1|TRBJ1-5|15|TRBV11-2
CASSRTGGSNQPQHF
TGTGCCAGCAGTCGGACAGGGGGTAGCAATCAGCCCCAGCATTTT
>NA|TRBD1|TRBJ1-4|14|TRBV10-3
CATHRGGPNEKLFF
TGTGCCACACACCGAGGGGGCCCTAATGAAAAACTGTTTTTT
>NA|NA|TRBJ2-1|14|TRBV5-8
CASSPGQFYNEQFF
TGTGCCAGCAGCCCCGGACAGTTTTACAATGAGCAGTTCTTC
>NA|TRBD1|TRBJ1-5|15|TRBV7-6
CASSKTGNSNQPQHF
TGTGCCAGCAGCAAGACAGGGAATAGCAATCAGCCCCAGCATTTT